The sequence of this T cell receptor beta chain was determined in a study of sequential checkpoint blockade in melanoma. Clones were read by immunoSEQ multiplex PCR, and TCRdb kept only the in-frame ones, dropping some. This table holds about 20,000 clones, approximately 77% found once. The treatment is: randomized to nivolumab then ipilimumab (arm A) or the reverse (arm B). V shed 1 base and J shed 2 bases, with 14 bases lying between them. The germline CDR1 and CDR2 sequences are MNHNS and SASEGT. This CDR3 is built from 16 residues. The sequencing here drew on CD8+ T cells sorted from blood (inferred from file names), taken from a patient given nivolumab and ipilimumab in sequence. This TCR derives from a human donor with melanoma. The rearrangement links TRBV6-1 to TRBJ1-2, with D perhaps TRBD1 (6 bases). The CDR3 is CASSEGPWDINYGYTF. DNA for the CDR3: TGTGCCAGCAGTGAAGGTCCCTGGGACATAAACTATGGCTACACCTTC.